This TCR beta chain was documented in a study of shared clonotypes between healthy human individuals. Notes on the study in general: Even with large depth, rarefaction showed that sorted-subset sequencing was incomplete.

Naive CD8 cells lacked CD45RO and underwent positive selection for CCR7, leaving out terminally differentiated effector memory CD45RA+ cells. This clone was observed once. Antigen specificity is unknown. Assay: immunoSEQ multiplex PCR; the TCRdb copy retains only in-frame clones and omits some. The sample contains around 2,100,000 clones, about 95% of which appear only once. V was trimmed by 4 bases and J by 3 bases, leaving 14 bases between them. Germline V gene lookup returns CDR1 SGHDT and CDR2 YYEEEE. This CDR3 has 14 residues. The chain recombines TRBV5-6 with TRBJ2-7; D is unresolved. The receptor comes from a man between 18 and 35 years old in good health. The sample taken for sequencing was naive CD8+ T cells sorted from blood. CDR3 sequence: CASSLVQEFYEQYF. CDR3 DNA: TGTGCCAGCAGCCTTGTGCAGGAATTCTACGAGCAGTACTTC.